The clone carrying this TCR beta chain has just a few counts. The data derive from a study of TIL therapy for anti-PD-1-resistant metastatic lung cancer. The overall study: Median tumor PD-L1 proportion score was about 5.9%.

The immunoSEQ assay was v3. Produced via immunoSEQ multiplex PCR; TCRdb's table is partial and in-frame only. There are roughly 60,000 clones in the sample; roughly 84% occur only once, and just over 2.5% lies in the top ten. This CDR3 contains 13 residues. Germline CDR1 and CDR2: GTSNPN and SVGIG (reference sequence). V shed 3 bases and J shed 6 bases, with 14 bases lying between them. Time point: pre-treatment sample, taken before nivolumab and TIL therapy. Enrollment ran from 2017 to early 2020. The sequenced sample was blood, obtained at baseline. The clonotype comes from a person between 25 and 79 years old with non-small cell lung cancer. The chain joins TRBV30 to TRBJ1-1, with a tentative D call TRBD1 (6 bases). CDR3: CAWRRGARAEAFF. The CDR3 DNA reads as TGTGCCTGGAGGAGGGGGGCACGGGCTGAAGCTTTCTTT.